The clone carrying this T cell receptor (beta chain) showed up just once. As yet, its antigen is unknown. Samples with a second dose at about 4 or about 12 weeks were pooled together. This entry is derived from a study of T cell responses to AZD1222 COVID-19 vaccine. TCRdb's table, derived via immunoSEQ multiplex PCR, lists solely in-frame clones and lacks some. Of about 83,000 clones in the sample, around 93% were seen once. Overall study findings and caveats: Females outnumbered males among donors, who were mostly white British; clonal diversity was possibly underestimated. Spike-specific TCR breadth rose after two AZD1222 doses, and depth rose as well.

The CDR3 runs to 14 residues. The germline V gene encodes CDR1 MNHEY and CDR2 SMNVEV (reference sequence). V gave up 0 bases and J gave up 5 bases, with 10 bases separating them. This clonotype was sampled from an adult who received the AZD1222 COVID-19 vaccine. The J gene is TRBJ1-1, the V gene TRBV27; no reliable D call. This specimen consisted of peripheral blood, obtained 28 days after the second AZD1222 dose. CDR3 sequence (DNA): TGTGCCAGCAGTTTATCGGCCAAAGGGACTGAAGCTTTCTTT. Residues: CASSLSAKGTEAFF.